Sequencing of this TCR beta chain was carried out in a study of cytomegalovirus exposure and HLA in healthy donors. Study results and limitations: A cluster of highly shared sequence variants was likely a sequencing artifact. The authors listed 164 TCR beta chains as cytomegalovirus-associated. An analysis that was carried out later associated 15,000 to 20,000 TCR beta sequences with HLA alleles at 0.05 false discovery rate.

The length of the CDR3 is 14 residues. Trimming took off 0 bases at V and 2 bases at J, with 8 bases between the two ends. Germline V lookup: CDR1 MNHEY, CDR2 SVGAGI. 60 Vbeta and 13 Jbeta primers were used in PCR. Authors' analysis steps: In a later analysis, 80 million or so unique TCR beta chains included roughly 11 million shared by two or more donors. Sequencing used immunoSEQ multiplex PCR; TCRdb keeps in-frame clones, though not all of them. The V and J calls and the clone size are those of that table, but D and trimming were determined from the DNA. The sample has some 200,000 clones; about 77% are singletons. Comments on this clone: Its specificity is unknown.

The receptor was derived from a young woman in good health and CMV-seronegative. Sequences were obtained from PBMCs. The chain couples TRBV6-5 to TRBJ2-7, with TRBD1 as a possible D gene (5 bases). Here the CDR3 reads CASSYSARAYEQYF. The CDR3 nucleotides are TGTGCCAGCAGTTACTCCGCCAGGGCCTACGAGCAGTACTTC.